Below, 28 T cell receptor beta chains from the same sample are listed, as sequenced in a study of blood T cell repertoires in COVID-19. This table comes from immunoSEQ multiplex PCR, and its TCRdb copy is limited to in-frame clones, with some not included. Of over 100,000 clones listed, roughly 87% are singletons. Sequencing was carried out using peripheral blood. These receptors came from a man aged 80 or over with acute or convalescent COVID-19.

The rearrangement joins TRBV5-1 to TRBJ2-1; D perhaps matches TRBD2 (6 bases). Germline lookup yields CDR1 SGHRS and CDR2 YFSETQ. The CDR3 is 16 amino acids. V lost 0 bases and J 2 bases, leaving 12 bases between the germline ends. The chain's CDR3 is CASSLGLARPYNEQFF. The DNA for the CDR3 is TGCGCCAGCAGCTTGGGCCTAGCGAGACCCTACAATGAGCAGTTCTTC. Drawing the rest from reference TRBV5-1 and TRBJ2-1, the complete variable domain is KAGVTQTPRYLIKTRGQQVTLSCSPISGHRSVSWYQQTPGQGLQFLFEYFSETQRNKGNFPGRFSGRQFSNSRSEMNVSTLELGDSALYLCASSLGLARPYNEQFFGPGTRLTVL.

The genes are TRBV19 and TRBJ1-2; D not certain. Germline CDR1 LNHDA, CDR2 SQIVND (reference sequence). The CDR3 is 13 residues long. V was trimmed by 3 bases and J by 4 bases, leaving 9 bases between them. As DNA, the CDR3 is TGTGCCAGTAGTATGCAGGCTTCCTATGGCTACACCTTC. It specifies CASSMQASYGYTF.

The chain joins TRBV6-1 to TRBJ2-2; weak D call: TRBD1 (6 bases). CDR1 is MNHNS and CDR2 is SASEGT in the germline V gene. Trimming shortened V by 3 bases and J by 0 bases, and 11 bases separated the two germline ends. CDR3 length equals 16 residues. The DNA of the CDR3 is TGTGCCAGCAGTGATCAGGGGACCTCGAACACCGGGGAGCTGTTTTTT. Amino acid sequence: CASSDQGTSNTGELFF.

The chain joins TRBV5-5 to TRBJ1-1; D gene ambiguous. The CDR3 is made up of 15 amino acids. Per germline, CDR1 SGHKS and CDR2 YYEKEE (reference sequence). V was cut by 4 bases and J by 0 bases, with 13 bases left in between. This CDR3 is CASSPADGMNTEAFF. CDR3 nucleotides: TGTGCCAGCAGCCCGGCGGACGGGATGAACACTGAAGCTTTCTTT.

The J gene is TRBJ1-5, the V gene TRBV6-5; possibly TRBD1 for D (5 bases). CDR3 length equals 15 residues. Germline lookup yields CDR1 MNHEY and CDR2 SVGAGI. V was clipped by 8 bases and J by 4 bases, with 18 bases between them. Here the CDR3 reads CASGSQGYGNQPQHF. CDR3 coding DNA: TGTGCCAGCGGGTCCCAGGGATACGGAAATCAGCCCCAGCATTTT.

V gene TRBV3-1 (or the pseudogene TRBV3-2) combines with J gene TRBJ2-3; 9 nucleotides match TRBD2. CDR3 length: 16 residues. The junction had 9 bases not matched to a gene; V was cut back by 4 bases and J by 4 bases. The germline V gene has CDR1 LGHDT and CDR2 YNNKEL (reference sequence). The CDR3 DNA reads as TGTGCCAGCAGCCTACAGCGGGGGGATCGGTCAGATACGCAGTATTTT. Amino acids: CASSLQRGDRSDTQYF.

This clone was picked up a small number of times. CDR3 in DNA: TGTGCCAGCAGCCCCGGACAGGCGAACACTGAAGCTTTCTTT. As protein: CASSPGQANTEAFF. V usage is TRBV7-3 and J usage is TRBJ1-1, with 7 bases lining up with TRBD1. V lost 5 bases, J lost 1 base, and 4 bases stayed unmatched. The CDR3 sequence is 14 residues long. The V gene's germline CDR1 is SGHTA and CDR2 FQGTGA.

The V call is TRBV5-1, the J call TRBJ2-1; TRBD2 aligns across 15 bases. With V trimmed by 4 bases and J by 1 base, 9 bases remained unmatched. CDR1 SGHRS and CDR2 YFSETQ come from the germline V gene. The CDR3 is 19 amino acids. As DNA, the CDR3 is TGCGCCAGCAGCAGCGGACTAGCGGGAGGGCCCGTTTCCTACAATGAGCAGTTCTTC. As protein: CASSSGLAGGPVSYNEQFF.

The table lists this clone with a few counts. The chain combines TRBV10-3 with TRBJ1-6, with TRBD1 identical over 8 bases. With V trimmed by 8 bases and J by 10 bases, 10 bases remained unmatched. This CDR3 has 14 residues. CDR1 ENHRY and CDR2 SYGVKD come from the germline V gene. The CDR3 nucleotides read TGTGCCATCGGTCAGGGGGCTTCAGGGTCACCCCTCCACTTT. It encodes CAIGQGASGSPLHF.

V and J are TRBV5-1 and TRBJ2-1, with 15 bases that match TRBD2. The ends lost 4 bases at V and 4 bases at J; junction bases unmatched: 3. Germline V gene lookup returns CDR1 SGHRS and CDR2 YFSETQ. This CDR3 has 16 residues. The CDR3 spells CASSGTSGGSYNEQFF. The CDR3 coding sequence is TGCGCCAGCAGCGGGACTAGCGGGGGGTCTTACAATGAGCAGTTCTTC.

In DNA form, the CDR3 reads TGTGCCAGCCAGGGGACAGGGGGGTATAATGAGCAGTTCTTC. This translates into CASQGTGGYNEQFF. The J gene is TRBJ2-1, the V gene TRBV2; TRBD1 matches 11 bases. CDR1 and CDR2 from the germline V gene are SNHLY and FYNNEI. Germline trimming cut 8 bases from V and 7 bases from J; bases unmatched to any gene: 7. The CDR3 has 14 amino acids.

CDR3 sequence reads: CASSNRGFGTEAFF. The CDR3 DNA is TGTGCCAGCAGCAATAGAGGGTTCGGCACTGAAGCTTTCTTT. The chain is built from TRBV25-1 and TRBJ1-1; D ambiguous. The CDR3 is 14 residues long. CDR1 is MGHDK and CDR2 is SYGVNS in the germline V gene. Trimming shortened V by 6 bases and J by 4 bases, and 15 bases separated the two germline ends.

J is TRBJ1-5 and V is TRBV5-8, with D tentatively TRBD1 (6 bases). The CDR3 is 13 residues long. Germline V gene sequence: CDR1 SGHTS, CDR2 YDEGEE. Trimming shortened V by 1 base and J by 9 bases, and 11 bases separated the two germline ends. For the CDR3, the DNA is TGTGCCAGCAGCTTGAACAGGGATGTGCCCCAGCATTTT. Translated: CASSLNRDVPQHF.

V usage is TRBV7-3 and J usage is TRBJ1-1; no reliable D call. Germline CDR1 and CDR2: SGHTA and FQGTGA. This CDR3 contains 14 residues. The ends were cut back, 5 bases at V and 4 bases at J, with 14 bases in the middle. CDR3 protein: CASSRTGDGTEAFF. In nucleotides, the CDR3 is TGTGCCAGCAGCAGGACGGGAGACGGCACTGAAGCTTTCTTT.

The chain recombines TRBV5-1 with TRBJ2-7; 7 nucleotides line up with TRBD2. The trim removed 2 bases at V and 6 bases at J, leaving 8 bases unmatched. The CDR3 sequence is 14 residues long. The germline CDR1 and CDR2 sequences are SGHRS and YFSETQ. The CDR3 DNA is TGCGCCAGCAGCTTTGAGGGAGGGAACGGCGAGCAGTACTTC. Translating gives CASSFEGGNGEQYF.

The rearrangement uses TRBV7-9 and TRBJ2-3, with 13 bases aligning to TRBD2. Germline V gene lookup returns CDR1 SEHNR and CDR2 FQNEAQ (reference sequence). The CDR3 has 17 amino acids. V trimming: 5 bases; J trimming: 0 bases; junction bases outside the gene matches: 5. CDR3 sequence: CASSRGLAGASTDTQYF. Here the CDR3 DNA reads TGTGCCAGCAGCCGCGGACTAGCGGGGGCGAGCACAGATACGCAGTATTTT.

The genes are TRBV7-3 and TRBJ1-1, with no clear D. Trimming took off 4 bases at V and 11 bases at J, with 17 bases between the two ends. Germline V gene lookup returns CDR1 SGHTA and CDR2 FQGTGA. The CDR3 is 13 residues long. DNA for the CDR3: TGTGCCAGCAGCTCATCAGGCCCCACAAGGGCTTTCTTT. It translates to CASSSSGPTRAFF.

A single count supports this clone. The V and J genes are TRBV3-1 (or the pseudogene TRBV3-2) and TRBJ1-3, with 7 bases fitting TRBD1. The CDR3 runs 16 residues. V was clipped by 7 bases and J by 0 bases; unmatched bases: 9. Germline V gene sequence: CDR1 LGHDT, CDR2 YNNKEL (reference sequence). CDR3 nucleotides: TGTGCCAGCACCCTAGGGGGCGAGGGCTCTGGAAACACCATATATTTT. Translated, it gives CASTLGGEGSGNTIYF.

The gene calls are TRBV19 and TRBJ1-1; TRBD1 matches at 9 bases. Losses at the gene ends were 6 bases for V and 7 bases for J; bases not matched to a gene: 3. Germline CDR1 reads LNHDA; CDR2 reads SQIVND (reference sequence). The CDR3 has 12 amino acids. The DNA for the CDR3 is TGTGCCAGTAGGGGACAGGGCAGTGAAGCTTTCTTT. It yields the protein CASRGQGSEAFF. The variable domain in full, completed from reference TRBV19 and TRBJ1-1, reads DGGITQSPKYLFRKEGQNVTLSCEQNLNHDAMYWYRQDPGQGLRLIYYSQIVNDFQKGDIAEGYSVSREKKESFPLTVTSAQKNPTAFYLCASRGQGSEAFFGQGTRLTVV.

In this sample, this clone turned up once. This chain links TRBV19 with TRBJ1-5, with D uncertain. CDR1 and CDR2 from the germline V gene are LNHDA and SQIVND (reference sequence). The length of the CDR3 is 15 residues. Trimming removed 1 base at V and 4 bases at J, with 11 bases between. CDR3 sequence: CASSIGAPQNQPQHF. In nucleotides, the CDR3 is TGTGCCAGTAGTATAGGGGCCCCCCAAAATCAGCCCCAGCATTTT.

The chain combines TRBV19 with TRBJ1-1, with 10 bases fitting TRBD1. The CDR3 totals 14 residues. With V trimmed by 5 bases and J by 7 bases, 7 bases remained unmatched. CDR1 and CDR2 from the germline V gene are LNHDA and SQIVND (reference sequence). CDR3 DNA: TGTGCCAGTAGTCGAGCGGGACAGGGGCGTGAAGCTTTCTTT. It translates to CASSRAGQGREAFF.

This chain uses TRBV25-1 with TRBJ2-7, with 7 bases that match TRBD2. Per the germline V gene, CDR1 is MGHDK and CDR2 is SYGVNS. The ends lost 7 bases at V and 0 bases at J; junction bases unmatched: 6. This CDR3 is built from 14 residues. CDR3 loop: CASTLGGSSYEQYF. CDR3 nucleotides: TGTGCCAGCACCTTGGGGGGGTCCTCCTACGAGCAGTACTTC.

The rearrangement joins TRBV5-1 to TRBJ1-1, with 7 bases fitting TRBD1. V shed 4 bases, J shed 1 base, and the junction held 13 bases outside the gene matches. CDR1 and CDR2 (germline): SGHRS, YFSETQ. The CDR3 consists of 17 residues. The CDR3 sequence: CASSNILYRDRNTEAFF. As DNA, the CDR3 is TGCGCCAGCAGCAACATCCTCTACCGGGACAGGAACACTGAAGCTTTCTTT.

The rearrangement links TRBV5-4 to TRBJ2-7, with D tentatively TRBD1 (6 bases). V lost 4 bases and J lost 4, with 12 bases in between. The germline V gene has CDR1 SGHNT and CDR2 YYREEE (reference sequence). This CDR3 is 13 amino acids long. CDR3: CASSQTGSYEQYF. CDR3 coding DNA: TGTGCCAGCAGCCAGACAGGTTCATACGAGCAGTACTTC.

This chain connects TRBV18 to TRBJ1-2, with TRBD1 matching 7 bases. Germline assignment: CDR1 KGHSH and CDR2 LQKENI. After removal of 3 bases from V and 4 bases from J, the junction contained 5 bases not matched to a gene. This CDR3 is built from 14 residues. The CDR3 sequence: CASSPGQAGYGYTF. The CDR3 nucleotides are TGTGCCAGCTCACCTGGACAGGCTGGCTATGGCTACACCTTC.

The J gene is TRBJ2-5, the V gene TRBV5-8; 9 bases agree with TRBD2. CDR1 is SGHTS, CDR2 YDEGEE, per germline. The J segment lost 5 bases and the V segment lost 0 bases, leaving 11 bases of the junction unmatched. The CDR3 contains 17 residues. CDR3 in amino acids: CASSLVSAGGPGETQYF. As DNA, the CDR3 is TGTGCCAGCAGCTTGGTTTCGGCGGGAGGGCCTGGGGAGACCCAGTACTTC.

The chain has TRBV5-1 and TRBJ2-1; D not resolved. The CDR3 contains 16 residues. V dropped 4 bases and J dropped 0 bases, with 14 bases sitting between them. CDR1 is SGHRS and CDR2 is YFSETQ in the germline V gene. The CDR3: CASSQDPSSSYNEQFF. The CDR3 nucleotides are TGCGCCAGCAGCCAAGACCCCTCTAGCTCCTACAATGAGCAGTTCTTC.

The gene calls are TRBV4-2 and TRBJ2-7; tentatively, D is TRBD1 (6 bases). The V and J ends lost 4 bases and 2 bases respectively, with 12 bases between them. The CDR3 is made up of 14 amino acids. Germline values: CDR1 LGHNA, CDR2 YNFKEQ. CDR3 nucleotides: TGTGCCAGCAGCCCGAAACAGGGCCCCTACGAGCAGTACTTC. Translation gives CASSPKQGPYEQYF.